Sequencing of this TCR beta chain was carried out in a study of T cell repertoires in cytomegalovirus infection. About the study: CMV infection together with matching HLA type was indicated by public TCR beta signatures. Overall study findings and caveats: Identification of carriers of CMV plus the relevant HLA was performed using cumulative public TCR beta family frequency.

There are 15 residues in the CDR3. Trimming removed 1 base from V and 1 base from J; junction bases left unmatched: 3. Germline CDR1 and CDR2: SGHVS and FNYEAQ. TCRdb reprocessed the reads with MiXCR, giving one entry per CDR3 protein. The sample includes under 200,000 distinct CDR3 sequences, about 30% of them seen just once. A remark on this clonotype: Its specificity is unknown.

This clonotype was sampled from a human donor in good health (CMV status not recorded). Some clones in this sample may be carry-over from other donors' samples. The chain uses TRBV7-6 and TRBJ1-1; 7 bases match TRBD1. Sequencing used PBMCs. This chain's CDR3 is CASSLGPGGNTEAFF. For the CDR3, the DNA is TGTGCCAGCAGCTTAGGTCCAGGGGGGAACACTGAAGCTTTCTTT.